Each of the 16 T cell receptor beta chains below was sequenced from the same sample in a study of blood T cell repertoires in COVID-19. The data were produced by immunoSEQ multiplex PCR, yet TCRdb's version contains in-frame clones alone and is incomplete. The profile shows about 420,000 clones, 70% to 90% of them singletons. Source material: peripheral blood. Source of these receptors: a man between 18 and 35 years old with COVID-19, enrolled during active disease.

The V gene is TRBV21-1, the J gene TRBJ2-2; TRBD1 is the table's D call, not checked against the DNA. TRBV21-1 is assigned pseudogene status. CDR3 size: 16 residues. CDR3 DNA: TGTGCCAGCAGCAGGGGCGAAGGTCTAAACACCGGGGAGCTGTTTTTT. It yields the protein CASSRGEGLNTGELFF.

This chain joins TRBV7-9 and TRBJ2-1; 10 nucleotides align to TRBD2. The J segment lost 6 bases and the V segment lost 5 bases, leaving 4 bases of the junction unmatched. The CDR3 spans 14 residues. Germline CDR1 SEHNR, CDR2 FQNEAQ (reference sequence). The CDR3 sequence is CASSVGLATNEQFF. The CDR3, as DNA: TGTGCCAGCAGCGTGGGACTAGCGACCAATGAGCAGTTCTTC.

The chain employs TRBV5-5 and TRBJ1-5; no firm D call. The V end was cut by 0 bases, the J end by 5 bases, with 6 bases between. CDR1 and CDR2 (germline): SGHKS, YYEKEE (reference sequence). This CDR3 has 13 amino acids. The CDR3 spells CASSLDSDQPQHF. The DNA for the CDR3 is TGTGCCAGCAGCTTGGACTCGGATCAGCCCCAGCATTTT.

In this sample, this clone turned up once. The chain is built from TRBV7-8 and TRBJ2-7; 7 bases are a match to TRBD2. The germline gives CDR1 SGHVS, CDR2 FQNEAQ. The CDR3 extends over 15 amino acids. The V gene end was trimmed by 2 bases and the J gene end by 3 bases; junction bases not matched to a gene: 7. This CDR3 reads CASSLMVGLGYEQYF. The CDR3 DNA reads as TGTGCCAGCAGCTTAATGGTAGGACTAGGCTACGAGCAGTACTTC.

V and J are TRBV18 and TRBJ1-5; 9 positions match TRBD1. CDR3 length: 16 residues. The V segment lost 6 bases and the J segment 3 bases; nucleotides outside the gene matches: 9. Germline CDR1 is KGHSH and CDR2 is LQKENI. The CDR3 is CASSPGTGPTNQPQHF. The CDR3 DNA reads TGTGCCAGCTCCCCCGGGACAGGGCCCACCAATCAGCCCCAGCATTTT.

Only one count was recorded for this clone. CDR3 nucleotides: TGTGCCAGCAGCGTAGGGGTTAGAGGGAACACTGAAGCTTTCTTT. Amino acids: CASSVGVRGNTEAFF. The chain uses TRBV9 and TRBJ1-1; no firm D call. Trimming took off 0 bases at V and 1 base at J, with 10 bases between the two ends. This CDR3 is built from 15 residues. Germline V gives CDR1 SGDLS, CDR2 YYNGEE.

This clone was seen once. This sequence joins TRBV30 and TRBJ2-1, with TRBD2 matching over 9 bases. Trimming removed 3 bases from V and 2 bases from J; junction bases left unmatched: 8. The CDR3 contains 16 residues. Germline V lookup: CDR1 GTSNPN, CDR2 SVGIG (reference sequence). CDR3 nucleotide sequence: TGTGCCTGGAGGGCGAGTAGCGGGAGAACCTACAATGAGCAGTTCTTC. It encodes CAWRASSGRTYNEQFF.

The CDR3, as DNA: TGTGCCAGCAGCTTGCACAGGGGAAGCTACGAGCAGTACTTC. Amino acid sequence: CASSLHRGSYEQYF. The gene calls are TRBV5-5 and TRBJ2-7; the match to TRBD1 covers 7 bases. V shed 1 base, J shed 3 bases, and the junction held 4 bases outside the gene matches. Germline lookup yields CDR1 SGHKS and CDR2 YYEKEE (reference sequence). This CDR3 is 14 amino acids long.

The CDR3 reads CASSLGDTGNQPQHF. CDR3 sequence (DNA): TGTGCCAGCAGCTTAGGGGACACAGGCAATCAGCCCCAGCATTTT. The genes are TRBV7-9 and TRBJ1-5, with D possibly TRBD1 on 6 matching bases. The CDR3 has 15 residues. Germline V gene data show CDR1 as SEHNR and CDR2 as FQNEAQ (reference sequence). The ends were cut back, 1 base at V and 2 bases at J, with 9 bases in the middle.

This chain uses TRBV30 with TRBJ1-1, with D tentatively TRBD1 (6 bases). Germline CDR1 reads GTSNPN; CDR2 reads SVGIG (reference sequence). The V gene lost 5 bases and the J gene lost 2 bases, with 12 bases spanning the gap. This CDR3 is built from 13 residues. The DNA for the CDR3 is TGTGCCTGGGATACAGGGTTTAACACTGAAGCTTTCTTT. Translated: CAWDTGFNTEAFF.

This clone was counted a single time. The V gene is TRBV4-1, the J gene TRBJ2-7; 13 bases are a match to TRBD2. V was pared by 4 bases and J by 4 bases, with 13 bases of the junction left unmatched. Germline V gene data show CDR1 as MGHRA and CDR2 as YSYEKL. This CDR3 is built from 18 residues. CDR3 residues: CASSPIPGLAGKMYEQYF. The CDR3 bases are TGCGCCAGCAGCCCAATTCCGGGACTAGCGGGGAAAATGTACGAGCAGTACTTC.

The chain recombines TRBV11-2 with TRBJ1-1, with D maybe TRBD1 (5 bases). This CDR3 is built from 15 residues. The ends were cut back, 2 bases at V and 0 bases at J, with 10 bases in the middle. Germline values: CDR1 SGHAT, CDR2 FQNNGV. The CDR3 here is CASSLRAGMNTEAFF. Here the CDR3 DNA reads TGTGCCAGCAGCTTACGGGCAGGGATGAACACTGAAGCTTTCTTT.

V gene TRBV1 combines with J gene TRBJ1-2. TRBV1 is tagged as a pseudogene. The CDR3 contains 14 residues. CDR3 protein: CTSPPPGANYGYTF. For the CDR3, the DNA is TGCACCAGCCCACCTCCCGGTGCTAACTATGGCTACACCTTC.

The genes are TRBV6-5 and TRBJ1-1; tentative D call: TRBD1 (5 bases). Between the trimmed V and J ends, which lost 2 bases and 8 bases, there was a span of 12 bases. The CDR3 runs to 13 residues. The germline CDR1 and CDR2 sequences are MNHEY and SVGAGI. As DNA, the CDR3 is TGTGCCAGCAGTTACGATCCGGGGGAGGAAGCTTTCTTT. As protein: CASSYDPGEEAFF.

This rearrangement joins TRBV11-2 to TRBJ2-5; 7 nucleotides line up with TRBD2. The CDR3 is 12 residues long. V shed 5 bases and J 5 bases; nucleotides not matched to a gene: 2. Germline CDR1 SGHAT, CDR2 FQNNGV. The CDR3 DNA reads as TGTGCCAGCAGCCCGACTAGCGAGACCCAGTACTTC. Translation: CASSPTSETQYF.

This chain connects TRBV25-1 to TRBJ2-2, with D hard to call. The CDR3 totals 14 residues. Germline loops: CDR1 MGHDK, CDR2 SYGVNS. Trimming shortened V by 1 base and J by 3 bases, and 6 bases separated the two germline ends. In nucleotides, the CDR3 is TGTGCCAGCAGTGAATCCCTAGACACCGGGGAGCTGTTTTTT. It is translated as CASSESLDTGELFF.